This TCR beta chain was sequenced during a study of post-analysis software for immune sequencing data. Findings of the study overall: When compared against controls, multiple sclerosis patients showed significantly lower normalized Chao1 diversity. Comparison of patients with controls showed four or five TRBV segments more frequent in patients, TRBV5-6, TRBV5-1 and TRBV20-1 among them.

Carried by the TCR beta cDNA libraries were unique molecular identifiers. TCRdb passed the PCR reads through MiXCR, listing each CDR3 protein once. The sample includes 820,000 or so distinct CDR3 sequences, about 57% of them seen just once. Trimming left V 5 bases short and J 7 bases short, with 17 bases between. The CDR3 extends over 15 amino acids. Germline assignment: CDR1 MNHEY and CDR2 SMNVEV (reference sequence). A word on this clonotype: Its antigen remains unidentified.

V and J are TRBV27 and TRBJ2-2; TRBD1 or TRBD2 may be the D gene (5 bases each). Material for sequencing was blood. This receptor was obtained from a girl aged 5 to 17 with multiple sclerosis. The CDR3 is CASSATAAGSGELFF. The CDR3 DNA is TGTGCCAGCAGTGCGACAGCGGCTGGGAGCGGGGAGCTGTTTTTT.